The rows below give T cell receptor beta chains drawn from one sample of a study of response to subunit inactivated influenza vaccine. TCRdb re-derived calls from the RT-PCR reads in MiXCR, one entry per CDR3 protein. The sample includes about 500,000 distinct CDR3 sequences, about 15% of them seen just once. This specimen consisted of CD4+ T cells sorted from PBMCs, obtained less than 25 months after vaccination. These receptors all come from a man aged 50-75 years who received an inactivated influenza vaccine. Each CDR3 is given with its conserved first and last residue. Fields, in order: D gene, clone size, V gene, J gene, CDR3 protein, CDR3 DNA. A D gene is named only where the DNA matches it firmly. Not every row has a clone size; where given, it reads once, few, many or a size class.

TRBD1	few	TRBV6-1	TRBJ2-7	CASSTGTGGAYEQYF	TGTGCCAGCAGTACCGGGACAGGGGGCGCGTACGAGCAGTACTTC
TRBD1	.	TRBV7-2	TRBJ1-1	CASSQQGFHTEAFF	TGTGCCAGCAGTCAACAGGGGTTTCACACTGAAGCTTTCTTT
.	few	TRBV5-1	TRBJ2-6	CASSLSAISGANVLTF	TGCGCCAGCAGCTTATCAGCGATCTCTGGGGCCAACGTCCTGACTTTC
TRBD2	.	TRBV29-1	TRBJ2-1	CSVLREGSNEQFF	TGCAGCGTTCTGCGGGAGGGATCAAATGAGCAGTTCTTC
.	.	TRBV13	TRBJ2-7	CTSSLNRKYEQYF	TGTACCAGCAGCTTAAACAGAAAATACGAGCAGTACTTC
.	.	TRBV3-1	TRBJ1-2	CASSDVSDGYTF	TGTGCCAGCAGCGATGTTTCTGATGGCTACACCTTC
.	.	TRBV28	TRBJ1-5	CASSFRLVIYSNQPQHF	TGTGCCAGCAGTTTTCGACTGGTTATCTATAGCAATCAGCCCCAGCATTTT
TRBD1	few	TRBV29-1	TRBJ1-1	CSVYRDRATEAFF	TGCAGCGTCTATAGAGACAGGGCCACTGAAGCTTTCTTT
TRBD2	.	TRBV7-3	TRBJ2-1	CASSTSGIGYNEQFF	TGTGCCAGCAGCACTAGCGGGATAGGCTACAATGAGCAGTTCTTC
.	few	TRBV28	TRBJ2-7	CASSLSSRWHEQYF	TGTGCCAGCAGTTTATCGTCCCGCTGGCACGAGCAGTACTTC
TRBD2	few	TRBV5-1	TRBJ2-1	CASSLTSGRAGEQFF	TGCGCCAGCAGCTTGACTAGCGGGAGGGCCGGTGAGCAGTTCTTC
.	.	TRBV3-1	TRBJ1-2	CASSQAASNYGYTF	TGTGCCAGCAGCCAGGCCGCAAGTAACTATGGCTACACCTTC
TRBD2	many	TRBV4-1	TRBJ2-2	CASSQRLAAGVTNTGELFF	TGCGCCAGCAGCCAGCGACTAGCGGCAGGGGTAACGAACACCGGGGAGCTGTTTTTT
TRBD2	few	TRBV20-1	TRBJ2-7	CSARGTSGGLGYEQYF	TGCAGTGCTAGGGGGACTAGCGGGGGGTTGGGTTACGAGCAGTACTTC